Included here is one T cell receptor beta chain sequence, with context. Its antigen is undetermined. Preparation of the TCRbeta library involved a method that used unique molecular identifiers. TCRdb reprocessed the PCR reads with MiXCR, giving one entry per CDR3 protein. The repertoire includes about 1,000,000 distinct CDR3 sequences, about 29% of them detected once, and about 28% sits in the top ten. The data belong to a study of T-cell reconstitution after alpha-beta-depleted transplantation in children. General study points: At day 60, the high TCRbeta diversity found in some patients originated from recipient T cells and thymic progenitors that had survived. Reports say that about two months after transplant, the alpha-beta T cells came out of several hundred graft clones that had expanded. Among T cells one year after transplant, newly produced cells accounted for most counts and diversity.

CDR3 length: 14 residues. V dropped 4 bases and J dropped 3 bases, with 13 bases sitting between them. CDR1 is LGHNA and CDR2 is YSLEER in the germline V gene. The chain joins TRBV4-3 to TRBJ2-7; maybe TRBD1 (5 bases). This receptor was taken from a boy in the first two years of life who had a stem cell transplant for SCID, so the T cells may come from the graft donor. This material consisted of PBMCs, mostly from graft donor cells, taken 360 days after TCRalphabeta/CD19-depleted stem cell transplant. CDR3 loop: CASSPGLRGYEQYF. The CDR3 coding sequence is TGCGCCAGCAGCCCGGGCCTTAGGGGCTACGAGCAGTACTTC.